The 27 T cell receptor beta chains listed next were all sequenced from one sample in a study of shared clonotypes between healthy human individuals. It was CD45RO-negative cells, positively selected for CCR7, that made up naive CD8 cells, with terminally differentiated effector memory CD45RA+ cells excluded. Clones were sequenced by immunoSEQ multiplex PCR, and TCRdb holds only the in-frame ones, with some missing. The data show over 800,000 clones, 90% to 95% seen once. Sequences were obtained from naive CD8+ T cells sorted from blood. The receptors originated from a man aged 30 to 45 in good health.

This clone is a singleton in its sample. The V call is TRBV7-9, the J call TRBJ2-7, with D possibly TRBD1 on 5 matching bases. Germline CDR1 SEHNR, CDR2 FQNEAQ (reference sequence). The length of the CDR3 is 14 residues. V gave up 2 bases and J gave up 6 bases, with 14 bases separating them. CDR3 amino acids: CASSLSTGRGEQYF. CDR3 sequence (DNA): TGTGCCAGCAGCTTAAGTACAGGACGTGGCGAGCAGTACTTC. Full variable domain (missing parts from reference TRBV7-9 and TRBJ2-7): DTGVSQNPRHKITKRGQNVTFRCDPISEHNRLYWYRQTLGQGPEFLTYFQNEAQLEKSRLLSDRFSAERPKGSFSTLEIQRTEQGDSAMYLCASSLSTGRGEQYFGPGTRLTVT.

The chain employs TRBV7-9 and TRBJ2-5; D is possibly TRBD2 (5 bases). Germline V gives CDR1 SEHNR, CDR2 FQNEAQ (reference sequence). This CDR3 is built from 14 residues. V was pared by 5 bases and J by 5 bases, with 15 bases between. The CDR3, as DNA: TGTGCCAGCAGCCCCGTCGGGGAACTGGAGACCCAGTACTTC. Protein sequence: CASSPVGELETQYF.

In DNA form, the CDR3 reads TGTGCCAGTAGACTAGCGGGAGCCCACGAGCAGTACTTC. This codes for CASRLAGAHEQYF. The chain joins TRBV19 to TRBJ2-7; TRBD2 agrees at 11 bases. Per germline, CDR1 LNHDA and CDR2 SQIVND (reference sequence). CDR3 length: 13 residues. The ends lost 6 bases at V and 5 bases at J; junction bases unmatched: 3.

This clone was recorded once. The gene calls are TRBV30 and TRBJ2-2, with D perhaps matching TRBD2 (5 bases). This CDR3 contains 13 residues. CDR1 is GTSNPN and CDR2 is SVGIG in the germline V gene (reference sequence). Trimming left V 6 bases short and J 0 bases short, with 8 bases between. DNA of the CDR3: TGTGCCTGCGGGATCACGAACACCGGGGAGCTGTTTTTT. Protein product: CACGITNTGELFF.

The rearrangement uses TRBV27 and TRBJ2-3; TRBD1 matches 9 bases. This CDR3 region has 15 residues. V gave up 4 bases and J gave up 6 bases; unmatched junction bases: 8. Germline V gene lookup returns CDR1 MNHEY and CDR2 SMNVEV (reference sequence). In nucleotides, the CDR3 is TGTGCCAGCAGTTACCGGGACAGGGTCACCGATACGCAGTATTTT. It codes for CASSYRDRVTDTQYF.

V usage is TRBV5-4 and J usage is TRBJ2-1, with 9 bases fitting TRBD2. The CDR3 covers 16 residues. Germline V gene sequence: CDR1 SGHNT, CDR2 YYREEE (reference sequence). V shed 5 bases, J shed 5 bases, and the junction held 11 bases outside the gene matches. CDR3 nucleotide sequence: TGTGCCAGCAGACAGCTGGGTAGCGGGAGACACAATGAGCAGTTCTTC. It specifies CASRQLGSGRHNEQFF.

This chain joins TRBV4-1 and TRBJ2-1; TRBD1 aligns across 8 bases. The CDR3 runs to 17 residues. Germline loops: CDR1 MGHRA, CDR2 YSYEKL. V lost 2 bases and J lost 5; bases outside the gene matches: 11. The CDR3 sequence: CASSQYTTGDQNNEQFF. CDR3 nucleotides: TGCGCCAGCAGCCAATACACGACAGGGGACCAAAACAATGAGCAGTTCTTC.

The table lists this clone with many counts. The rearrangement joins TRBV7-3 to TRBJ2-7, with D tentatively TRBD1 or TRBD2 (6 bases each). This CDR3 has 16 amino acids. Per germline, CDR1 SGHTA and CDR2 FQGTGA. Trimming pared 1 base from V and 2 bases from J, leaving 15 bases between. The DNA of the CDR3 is TGTGCCAGCAGCTTAAGTCCGGGGGCGAGTCCCTACGAGCAGTACTTC. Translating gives CASSLSPGASPYEQYF.

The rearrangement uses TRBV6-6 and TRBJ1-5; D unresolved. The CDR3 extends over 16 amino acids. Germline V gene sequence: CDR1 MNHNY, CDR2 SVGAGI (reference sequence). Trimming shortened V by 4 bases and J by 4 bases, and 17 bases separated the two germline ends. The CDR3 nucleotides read TGTGCCAGCAGTTCGGTAGGCGCGTTCTTGAATCAGCCCCAGCATTTT. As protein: CASSSVGAFLNQPQHF.

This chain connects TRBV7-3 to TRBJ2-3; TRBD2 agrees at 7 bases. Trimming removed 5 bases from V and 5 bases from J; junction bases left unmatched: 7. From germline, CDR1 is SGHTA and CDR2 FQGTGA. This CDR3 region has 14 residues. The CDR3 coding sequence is TGTGCCAGCAGCAGCCTAGCGGATGGAGATACGCAGTATTTT. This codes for CASSSLADGDTQYF.

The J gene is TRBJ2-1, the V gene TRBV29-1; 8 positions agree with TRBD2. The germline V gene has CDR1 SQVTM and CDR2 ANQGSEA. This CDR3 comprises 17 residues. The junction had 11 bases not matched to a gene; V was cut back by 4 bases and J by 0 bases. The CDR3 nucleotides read TGCAGCGTTGCGGGAGTAACTAGCGGTAGCTCCTACAATGAGCAGTTCTTC. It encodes CSVAGVTSGSSYNEQFF.

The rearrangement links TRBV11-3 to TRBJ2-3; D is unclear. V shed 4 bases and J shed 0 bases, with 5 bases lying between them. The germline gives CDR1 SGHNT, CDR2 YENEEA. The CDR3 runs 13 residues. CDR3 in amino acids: CASSSGSTDTQYF. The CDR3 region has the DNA TGTGCCAGCAGCTCCGGGAGCACAGATACGCAGTATTTT.

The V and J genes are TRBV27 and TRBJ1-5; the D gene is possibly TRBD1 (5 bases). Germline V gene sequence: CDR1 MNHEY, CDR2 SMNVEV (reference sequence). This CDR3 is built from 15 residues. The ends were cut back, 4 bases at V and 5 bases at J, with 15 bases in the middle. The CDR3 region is CASSYPRVMDQPQHF. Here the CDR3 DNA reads TGTGCCAGCAGTTACCCCAGGGTAATGGATCAGCCCCAGCATTTT.

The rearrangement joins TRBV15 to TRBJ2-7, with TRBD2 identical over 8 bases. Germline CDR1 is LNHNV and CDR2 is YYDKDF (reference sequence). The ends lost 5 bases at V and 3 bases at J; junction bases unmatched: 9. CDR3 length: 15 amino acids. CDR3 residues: CATSGGALAVYEQYF. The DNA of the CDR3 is TGTGCCACCAGCGGAGGGGCACTAGCGGTCTACGAGCAGTACTTC.

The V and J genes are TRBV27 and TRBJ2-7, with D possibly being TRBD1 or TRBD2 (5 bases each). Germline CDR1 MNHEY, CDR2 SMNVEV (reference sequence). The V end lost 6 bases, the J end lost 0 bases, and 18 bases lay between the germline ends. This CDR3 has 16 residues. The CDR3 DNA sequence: TGTGCCAGCAGGACAGAACCCGGAGCGGCCTCCTACGAGCAGTACTTC. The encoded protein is CASRTEPGAASYEQYF.

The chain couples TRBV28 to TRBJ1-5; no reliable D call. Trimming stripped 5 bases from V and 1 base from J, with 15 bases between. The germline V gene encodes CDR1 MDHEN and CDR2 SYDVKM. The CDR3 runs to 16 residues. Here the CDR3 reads CASSPRPGRSNQPQHF. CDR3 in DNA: TGTGCCAGCAGTCCAAGACCCGGGCGGAGCAATCAGCCCCAGCATTTT.

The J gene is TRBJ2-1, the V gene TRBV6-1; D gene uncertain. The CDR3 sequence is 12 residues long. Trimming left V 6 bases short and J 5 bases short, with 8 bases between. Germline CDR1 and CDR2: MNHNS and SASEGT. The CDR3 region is CASSDWNNEQFF. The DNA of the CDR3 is TGTGCCAGCAGCGACTGGAACAATGAGCAGTTCTTC.

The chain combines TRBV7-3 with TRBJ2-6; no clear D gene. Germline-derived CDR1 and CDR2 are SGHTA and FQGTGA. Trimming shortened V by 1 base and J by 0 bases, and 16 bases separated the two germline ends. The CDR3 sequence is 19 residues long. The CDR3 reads CASSLNSPGRTSGANVLTF. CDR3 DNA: TGTGCCAGCAGCTTAAATTCTCCCGGACGGACCTCTGGGGCCAACGTCCTGACTTTC. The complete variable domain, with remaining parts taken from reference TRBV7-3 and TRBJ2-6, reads GAGVSQTPSNKVTEKGKYVELRCDPISGHTALYWYRQSLGQGPEFLIYFQGTGAADDSGLPNDRFFAVRPEGSVSTLKIQRTERGDSAVYLCASSLNSPGRTSGANVLTFGAGSRLTVL.

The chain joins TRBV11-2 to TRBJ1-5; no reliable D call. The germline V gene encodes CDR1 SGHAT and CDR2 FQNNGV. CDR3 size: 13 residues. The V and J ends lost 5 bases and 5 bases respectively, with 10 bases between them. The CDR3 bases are TGTGCCAGCAGCGCCTTTGACTATCAGCCCCAGCATTTT. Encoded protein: CASSAFDYQPQHF.

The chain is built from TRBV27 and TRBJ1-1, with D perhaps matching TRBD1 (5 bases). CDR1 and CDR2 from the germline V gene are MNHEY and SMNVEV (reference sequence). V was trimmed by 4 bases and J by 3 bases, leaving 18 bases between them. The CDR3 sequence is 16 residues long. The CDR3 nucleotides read TGTGCCAGCAGTTCCCTCGACGACAGTCTGGACACTGAAGCTTTCTTT. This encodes CASSSLDDSLDTEAFF.

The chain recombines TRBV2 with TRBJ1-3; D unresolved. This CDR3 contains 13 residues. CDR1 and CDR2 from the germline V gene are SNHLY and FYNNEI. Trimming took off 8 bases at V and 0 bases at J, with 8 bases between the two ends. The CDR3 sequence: CASARGSGNTIYF. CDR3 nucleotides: TGTGCCAGCGCACGGGGCTCTGGAAACACCATATATTTT.

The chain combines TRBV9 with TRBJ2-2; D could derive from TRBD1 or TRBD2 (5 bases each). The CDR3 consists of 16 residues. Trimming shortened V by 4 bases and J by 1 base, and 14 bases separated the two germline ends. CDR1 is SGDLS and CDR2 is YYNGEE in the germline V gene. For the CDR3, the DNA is TGTGCCAGCAGCATTACGGGACGGATGAACACCGGGGAGCTGTTTTTT. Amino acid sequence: CASSITGRMNTGELFF.

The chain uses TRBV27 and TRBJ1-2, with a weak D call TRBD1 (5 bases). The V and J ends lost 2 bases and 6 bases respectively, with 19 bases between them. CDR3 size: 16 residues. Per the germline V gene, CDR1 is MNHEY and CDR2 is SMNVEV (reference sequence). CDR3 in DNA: TGTGCCAGCAGTTTAAGAGACCCCGCGCGGGGGGATGGCTACACCTTC. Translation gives CASSLRDPARGDGYTF.

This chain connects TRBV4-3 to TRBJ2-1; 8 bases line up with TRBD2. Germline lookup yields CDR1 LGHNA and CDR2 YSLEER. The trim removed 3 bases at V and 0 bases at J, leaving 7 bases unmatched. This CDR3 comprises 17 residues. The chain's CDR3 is CASSQATSGGSYNEQFF. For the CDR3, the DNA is TGCGCCAGCAGCCAGGCCACTAGCGGAGGCTCCTACAATGAGCAGTTCTTC.

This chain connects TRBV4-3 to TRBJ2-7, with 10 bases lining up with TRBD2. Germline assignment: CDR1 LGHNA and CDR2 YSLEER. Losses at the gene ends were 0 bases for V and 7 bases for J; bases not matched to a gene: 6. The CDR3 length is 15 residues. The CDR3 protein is CASSQDGLAGVEQYF. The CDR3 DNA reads TGCGCCAGCAGCCAAGATGGGCTAGCGGGAGTAGAGCAGTACTTC.

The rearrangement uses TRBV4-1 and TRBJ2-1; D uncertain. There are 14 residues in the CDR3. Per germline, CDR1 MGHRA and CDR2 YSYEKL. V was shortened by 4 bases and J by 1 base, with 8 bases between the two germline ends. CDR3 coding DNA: TGCGCCAGCAGCCTTTGGGGTTCCTACAATGAGCAGTTCTTC. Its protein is CASSLWGSYNEQFF.

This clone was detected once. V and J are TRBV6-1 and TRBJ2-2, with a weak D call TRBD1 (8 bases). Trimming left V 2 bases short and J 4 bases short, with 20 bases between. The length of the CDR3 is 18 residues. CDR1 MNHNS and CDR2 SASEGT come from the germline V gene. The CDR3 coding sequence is TGTGCCAGCAGTGAATTCGACAGGGGAGGGGCCGGCACCGGGGAGCTGTTTTTT. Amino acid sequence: CASSEFDRGGAGTGELFF.